This T cell receptor (beta chain) originates from a study of neurological immune-mediated disorders. As for the study in general: Of the approximately 35 patients with multiple sclerosis, some 30 had relapsing-remitting MS, whereas the remaining 3 had secondary progressive MS.

V lost 1 base to trimming and J lost 11 bases; unmatched junction nucleotides: 12. The CDR3 sequence is 16 residues long. Germline V gene lookup returns CDR1 SQVTM and CDR2 ANQGSEA. Study-level points and caveats: Whereas HTLV-1-associated myelopathy showed the most TCR clonal expansion, multiple sclerosis showed the least, with levels below those of healthy controls.

With respect to this clonotype: What it binds is unknown.

TCRdb reprocessed the 5' RACE reads with MiXCR, giving one entry per CDR3 protein. The repertoire holds about 62,000 distinct CDR3 sequences, with 3.5% to 4.5% as singletons. V is TRBV29-1 and J is TRBJ2-2; 11 bases agree with TRBD2. This TCR was sampled from a woman between 50 and 59 years old with multiple sclerosis. The sequenced sample consisted of PBMCs. The CDR3 is CSVEAPLAGGPGELFF. The CDR3 region has the DNA TGCAGCGTTGAAGCCCCATTAGCGGGAGGGCCGGGTGAGCTGTTTTTT.